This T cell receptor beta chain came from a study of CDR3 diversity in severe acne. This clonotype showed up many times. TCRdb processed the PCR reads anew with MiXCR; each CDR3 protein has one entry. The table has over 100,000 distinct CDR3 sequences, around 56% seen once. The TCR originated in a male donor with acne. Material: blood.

DNA of the CDR3: TGTGCCACCAGTGATAACCAGGGGTTTCGGGAGACCCAGTACTTC. Its protein is CATSDNQGFRETQYF. The chain combines TRBV24-1 with TRBJ2-5; D is perhaps TRBD1 (6 bases). CDR3 length: 15 amino acids. V was cut by 3 bases and J by 5 bases, with 15 bases left in between. Germline assignment: CDR1 KGHDR and CDR2 SFDVKD.